The entry that follows covers one T cell receptor (beta chain) sequence. Antigen unknown. This sample was taken from a study of cytomegalovirus exposure and HLA in healthy donors. Regarding the study as a whole: A later analysis showed that HLA-associated TCR beta chains had undergone more clonal expansion than equally common others. Likely technical artifact: a cluster of highly shared sequence variants.

The donors gave bone marrow, and they were healthy. Germline assignment: CDR1 PRHDT and CDR2 FYEKMQ (reference sequence). J gave up 6 bases and V 5 bases, and 4 bases lay outside the gene matches. The length of the CDR3 is 14 residues. A multiplex PCR was run with 60 Vbeta primers and 13 Jbeta primers. Sequencing used immunoSEQ multiplex PCR; TCRdb keeps in-frame clones, though not all of them. The sample holds 190,000 or so clones, 75% to 90% seen once. Sequencing input: PBMCs. This chain connects TRBV13 to TRBJ1-5, with 10 bases that match TRBD1. This TCR was sampled from a man between 50 and 59 years old in good health and CMV-seronegative. CDR3 in amino acids: CASSRQGAVQPQHF. CDR3 coding DNA: TGTGCCAGCAGCCGACAGGGGGCGGTTCAGCCCCAGCATTTT. The variable domain in full, completed from reference TRBV13 and TRBJ1-5, reads AAGVIQSPRHLIKEKRETATLKCYPIPRHDTVYWYQQGPGQDPQFLISFYEKMQSDKGSIPDRFSAQQFSDYHSELNMSSLELGDSALYFCASSRQGAVQPQHFGDGTRLSIL.